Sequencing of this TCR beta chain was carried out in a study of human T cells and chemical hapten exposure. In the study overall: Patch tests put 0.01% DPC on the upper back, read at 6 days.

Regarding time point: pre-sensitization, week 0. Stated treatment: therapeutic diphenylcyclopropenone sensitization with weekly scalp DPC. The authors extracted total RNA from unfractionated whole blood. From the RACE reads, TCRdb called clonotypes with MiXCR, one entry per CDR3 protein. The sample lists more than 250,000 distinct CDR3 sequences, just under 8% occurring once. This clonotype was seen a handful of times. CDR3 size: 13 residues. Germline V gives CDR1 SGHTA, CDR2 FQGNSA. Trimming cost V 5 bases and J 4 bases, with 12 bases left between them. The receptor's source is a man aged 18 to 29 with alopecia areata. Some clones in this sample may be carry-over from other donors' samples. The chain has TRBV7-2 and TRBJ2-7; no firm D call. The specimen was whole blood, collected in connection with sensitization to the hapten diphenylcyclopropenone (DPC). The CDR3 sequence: CASSDYDGYEQYF. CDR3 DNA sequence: TGTGCCAGCAGCGATTATGATGGTTACGAGCAGTACTTC.